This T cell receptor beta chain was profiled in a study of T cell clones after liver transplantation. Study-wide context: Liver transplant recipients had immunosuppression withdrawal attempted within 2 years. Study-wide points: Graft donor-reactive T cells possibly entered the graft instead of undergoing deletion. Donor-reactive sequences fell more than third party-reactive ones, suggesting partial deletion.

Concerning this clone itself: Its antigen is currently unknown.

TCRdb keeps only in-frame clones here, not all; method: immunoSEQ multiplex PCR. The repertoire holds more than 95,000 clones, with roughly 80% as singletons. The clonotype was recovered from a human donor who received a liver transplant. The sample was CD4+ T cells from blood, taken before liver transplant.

CDR3 DNA: TGTGCCAGCCGCCCCCGACAGGAGGGTCGACCGTTTAATGAAAAACTGTTTTTT. It encodes CASRPRQEGRPFNEKLFF. The rearrangement links TRBV2 to TRBJ1-4, with D maybe TRBD1 (6 bases). Germline V gene lookup returns CDR1 SNHLY and CDR2 FYNNEI. The CDR3 is made up of 18 amino acids. The V and J ends lost 8 bases and 4 bases respectively, with 26 bases between them.